These 20 T cell receptor beta chains share one sample of origin, sequenced in a study of blood T cell repertoires in COVID-19. Clones were read by immunoSEQ multiplex PCR, and TCRdb kept only the in-frame ones, dropping some. The sample lists roughly 110,000 clones; approximately 88% were seen once. Sequenced material: peripheral blood. These receptors came from a woman in her 40s with acute or convalescent COVID-19.

The table lists this clone with a few counts. The V gene is TRBV9, the J gene TRBJ1-1; D is unresolved. This CDR3 has 15 residues. V lost 0 bases and J lost 5, with 14 bases in between. Per the germline V gene, CDR1 is SGDLS and CDR2 is YYNGEE. The CDR3 spells CASSVAQEGGTEAFF. CDR3 bases: TGTGCCAGCAGCGTAGCTCAGGAAGGAGGGACTGAAGCTTTCTTT. The whole variable domain, filled in from reference TRBV9 and TRBJ1-1, reads DSGVTQTPKHLITATGQRVTLRCSPRSGDLSVYWYQQSLDQGLQFLIQYYNGEERAKGNILERFSAQQFPDLHSELNLSSLELGDSALYFCASSVAQEGGTEAFFGQGTRLTVV.

This clone has just one count. The chain recombines TRBV29-1 with TRBJ2-5; 10 bases fit TRBD1. There are 16 residues in the CDR3. V trimming: 3 bases; J trimming: 2 bases; junction bases outside the gene matches: 9. CDR1 SQVTM and CDR2 ANQGSEA come from the germline V gene. The CDR3 reads CSVDGTGVFGQETQYF. Here the CDR3 DNA reads TGCAGCGTTGATGGGACAGGGGTTTTCGGGCAAGAGACCCAGTACTTC.

This clone was seen just once. The rearrangement links TRBV5-1 to TRBJ2-1, with TRBD2 matching over 11 bases. J lost 2 bases, V lost 1 base, and 11 bases had no gene match. CDR1 SGHRS and CDR2 YFSETQ come from the germline V gene. The CDR3 sequence is 19 residues long. The CDR3: CASSLRASGGTSTYNEQFF. The CDR3 region has the DNA TGCGCCAGCAGCTTGAGAGCTAGCGGGGGGACCTCAACCTACAATGAGCAGTTCTTC.

V and J are TRBV6-5 and TRBJ1-2, with 7 bases that match TRBD1. Losses at the gene ends were 4 bases for V and 4 bases for J; bases not matched to a gene: 9. The CDR3 has 15 residues. Germline lookup yields CDR1 MNHEY and CDR2 SVGAGI. The CDR3 DNA reads as TGTGCCAGCAGTTTCCCGAGACAGGGCGTCTATGGCTACACCTTC. Translated, it gives CASSFPRQGVYGYTF.

Written as DNA, the CDR3 is TGTGCCAGCGGGAAACCAGGGTGGGGCGGCTACACCTTC. Protein sequence: CASGKPGWGGYTF. This sequence joins TRBV27 and TRBJ1-2; possible D gene TRBD1, 5 bases. V dropped 8 bases and J dropped 8 bases, with 18 bases sitting between them. The CDR3 consists of 13 residues. CDR1 MNHEY and CDR2 SMNVEV come from the germline V gene (reference sequence).

The J gene is TRBJ1-5, the V gene TRBV25-1; D not certain. This CDR3 has 14 residues. Trimming removed 5 bases from V and 0 bases from J, with 8 bases in between. Germline CDR1 MGHDK, CDR2 SYGVNS. The CDR3 region has the DNA TGTGCCAGCAGTCTTTCCGGTAGCAATCAGCCCCAGCATTTT. This codes for CASSLSGSNQPQHF.

Relative to its sample, this clone is hyperexpanded (1% or more). The chain uses TRBV3-1 (or the pseudogene TRBV3-2) and TRBJ2-7; maybe TRBD2 (5 bases). This CDR3 is 15 amino acids long. Germline values: CDR1 LGHDT, CDR2 YNNKEL (reference sequence). V gave up 2 bases and J gave up 1 base, with 12 bases separating them. CDR3 residues: CASSQPDGLSYEQYF. In DNA form, the CDR3 reads TGTGCCAGCAGCCAACCGGACGGACTGTCCTACGAGCAGTACTTC.

CDR3 loop: CASSVPTGTQYF. CDR3 bases: TGTGCCAGCAGCGTCCCAACGGGTACGCAGTATTTT. The rearrangement links TRBV2 to TRBJ2-3, with D uncertain. The CDR3 sequence is 12 residues long. The germline CDR1 and CDR2 sequences are SNHLY and FYNNEI. Trimming stripped 6 bases from V and 8 bases from J, with 12 bases between.

The chain joins TRBV18 to TRBJ2-5; 7 bases match TRBD2. The CDR3 is 14 amino acids. Germline CDR1 reads KGHSH; CDR2 reads LQKENI. The junction had 2 bases not matched to a gene; V was cut back by 2 bases and J by 2 bases. The CDR3 sequence is CASSPGTNQETQYF. The DNA of the CDR3 is TGTGCCAGCTCACCAGGGACTAATCAAGAGACCCAGTACTTC.

The chain is built from TRBV2 and TRBJ1-2; a possible D gene is TRBD1 (6 bases). Trimming pared 4 bases from V and 8 bases from J, leaving 14 bases between. The CDR3 runs 13 residues. Germline V gene sequence: CDR1 SNHLY, CDR2 FYNNEI. The CDR3 loop reads CASSVRGGSGYTF. CDR3 bases: TGTGCCAGCAGTGTCCGGGGGGGCTCAGGCTACACCTTC. The full variable domain, rest sourced from reference TRBV2 and TRBJ1-2, is EPEVTQTPSHQVTQMGQEVILRCVPISNHLYFYWYRQILGQKVEFLVSFYNNEISEKSEIFDDQFSVERPDGSNFTLKIRSTKLEDSAMYFCASSVRGGSGYTFGSGTRLTVV.

The rearrangement links TRBV30 to TRBJ1-1, with no clear D. Germline assignment: CDR1 GTSNPN and CDR2 SVGIG (reference sequence). The CDR3 totals 14 residues. V shed 0 bases and J shed 1 base, with 9 bases lying between them. The CDR3, as DNA: TGTGCCTGGAGTGTATGGCAACCGAACACTGAAGCTTTCTTT. Amino acids: CAWSVWQPNTEAFF.

This chain links TRBV4-3 with TRBJ2-1; 13 positions agree with TRBD2. The CDR3 consists of 19 residues. Germline V gene sequence: CDR1 LGHNA, CDR2 YSLEER. V shed 4 bases, J shed 0 bases, and the junction held 9 bases outside the gene matches. CDR3: CASSLTGTSGTRSYNEQFF. CDR3 coding DNA: TGCGCCAGCAGCCTCACCGGGACTAGCGGGACCCGCTCCTACAATGAGCAGTTCTTC.

This sequence joins TRBV15 and TRBJ1-2, with D perhaps matching TRBD1 (6 bases). Germline assignment: CDR1 LNHNV and CDR2 YYDKDF (reference sequence). This CDR3 comprises 16 residues. The ends were cut back, 0 bases at V and 4 bases at J, with 15 bases in the middle. The CDR3 spells CATSRDPIAGAYGYTF. As DNA, the CDR3 is TGTGCCACCAGCAGAGACCCGATTGCAGGGGCCTATGGCTACACCTTC.

The V and J genes are TRBV25-1 and TRBJ2-3; 7 bases line up with TRBD2. The germline gives CDR1 MGHDK, CDR2 SYGVNS. This CDR3 is built from 15 residues. J was trimmed by 0 bases and V by 5 bases; bases with no gene match: 5. In nucleotides, the CDR3 is TGTGCCAGCAGTCGGGGGGACCTTAGCACAGATACGCAGTATTTT. Protein product: CASSRGDLSTDTQYF.

This chain connects TRBV7-6 to TRBJ2-1; weak D call: TRBD2 (7 bases). CDR1 is SGHVS and CDR2 is FNYEAQ in the germline V gene. Trimming cost V 5 bases and J 7 bases, with 15 bases left between them. The CDR3 length is 14 residues. CDR3 in amino acids: CASSPRGLQNEQFF. The DNA for the CDR3 is TGTGCCAGCAGCCCGCGGGGGCTACAAAATGAGCAGTTCTTC.

The rearrangement uses TRBV10-3 and TRBJ2-1; 11 bases match TRBD2. The J segment lost 9 bases and the V segment lost 5 bases, leaving 9 bases of the junction unmatched. Per germline, CDR1 ENHRY and CDR2 SYGVKD. CDR3 size: 15 residues. The CDR3 protein is CAISTGTSGGGEQFF. The CDR3 nucleotides read TGTGCCATCAGTACCGGGACTAGCGGAGGAGGTGAGCAGTTCTTC.

The chain recombines TRBV7-2 with TRBJ2-7; TRBD1 matches 7 bases. V lost 6 bases and J lost 4; bases outside the gene matches: 12. The CDR3 is 15 amino acids. The germline CDR1 and CDR2 sequences are SGHTA and FQGNSA. The CDR3 DNA follows: TGTGCCAGCAGAACTGAAGGGGGCGGTGGGTACGAGCAGTACTTC. Translation: CASRTEGGGGYEQYF. Combining the CDR3 with reference TRBV7-2 and TRBJ2-7 gives the whole variable domain GAGVSQSPSNKVTEKGKDVELRCDPISGHTALYWYRQSLGQGLEFLIYFQGNSAPDKSGLPSDRFSAERTGGSVSTLTIQRTQQEDSAVYLCASRTEGGGGYEQYFGPGTRLTVT.

The chain has TRBV6-2 or TRBV6-3 and TRBJ2-7; D possibly corresponds to TRBD1 (5 bases). Trimming pared 2 bases from V and 3 bases from J, leaving 5 bases between. Germline values: CDR1 MNHEY, CDR2 SVGEGT. This CDR3 spans 12 amino acids. CDR3 sequence (DNA): TGTGCCAGCAGTTACGACAGCTACGAGCAGTACTTC. Encoded protein: CASSYDSYEQYF.

This chain uses TRBV6-2 or TRBV6-3 with TRBJ1-2, with TRBD1 matching over 10 bases. The CDR3 is 16 residues long. After removal of 3 bases from V and 4 bases from J, the junction contained 8 bases not matched to a gene. The germline gives CDR1 MNHEY, CDR2 SVGEGT. In DNA, the CDR3 is TGTGCCAGCAGTTATATCCCGGGACAGGGGTTCTATGGCTACACCTTC. It encodes CASSYIPGQGFYGYTF.

J is TRBJ2-1 and V is TRBV7-6; D remains ambiguous. This CDR3 comprises 17 residues. Germline assignment: CDR1 SGHVS and CDR2 FNYEAQ. Trimming stripped 0 bases from V and 5 bases from J, with 17 bases between. CDR3 sequence (DNA): TGTGCCAGCAGCTTAGCGTTGGGCCACGGTCCCAACAATGAGCAGTTCTTC. Its protein is CASSLALGHGPNNEQFF.